This is a list of T cell receptor beta chains from one sample in a study of regulatory T cells in long-lasting Graves disease. TCRdb reprocessed the multiplex PCR reads via MiXCR and lists one record per CDR3 protein. Among a few hundred thousand distinct CDR3 sequences listed, roughly 14% were seen once. These data were also reused for a study on T cells in Graves' hyperthyroidism and ophthalmopathy.

Sequencing was performed on peripheral blood mononuclear cells (PBMCs), taken at new diagnosis, from a patient treated with antithyroid drugs. The receptor source for this set is a man aged 30 to 45 with Graves disease. Each CDR3 is given with its conserved first and last residue. The D gene is left open where the match is weak. Not all rows give a size; the values are once, few, many and, for expanded clones, a class.

V: TRBV19; J: TRBJ2-4; D: .; size: .; DNA: TGTGCCAGTATTTTCGTCGGGGGATTGGGCATTCAGTACTTC; CDR3: CASIFVGGLGIQYF
V: TRBV27; J: TRBJ2-1; D: TRBD2; size: many; DNA: TGTGCCAGCAGTTTTAGCGGGAGTGCGAACAATGAGCAGTTCTTC; CDR3: CASSFSGSANNEQFF
V: TRBV6-9; J: TRBJ1-6; D: TRBD1; size: .; DNA: TGTGCCAGCAGTTACGGACAGGGGGCGAATTCACCCCTCCACTTT; CDR3: CASSYGQGANSPLHF
V: TRBV5-1; J: TRBJ2-3; D: TRBD2; size: .; DNA: TGTGCCAGCAGCATCGGACTAGCGGGGGCCACAGATACGCAGTATTTT; CDR3: CASSIGLAGATDTQYF
V: TRBV29-1; J: TRBJ2-7; D: TRBD2; size: few; DNA: TGCAGCGTTCGCGTGGGGGGGATTTCGTACGAGCAGTACTTC; CDR3: CSVRVGGISYEQYF
V: TRBV5-1; J: TRBJ1-4; D: .; size: .; DNA: TGCGCCAGCAGCTTGATGGGCGGTCGTCGGTCGAGTGAAAAACTGTTTTTT; CDR3: CASSLMGGRRSSEKLFF
V: TRBV27; J: TRBJ2-3; D: TRBD2; size: few; DNA: TGTGCCAGCAGTCCGGTAGCGGGAGGGGCAGATACGCAGTATTTT; CDR3: CASSPVAGGADTQYF
V: TRBV19; J: TRBJ2-6; D: .; size: .; DNA: TGTGCCAGTAGTCCTGAGGGCGGGTCTGGGGCCAACGTCCTGACTTTC; CDR3: CASSPEGGSGANVLTF
V: TRBV12-3/TRBV12-4; J: TRBJ2-2; D: TRBD1; size: many; DNA: TGTGCCAGCAGCCTAGGGGCAGGGGGCACCGGGGAGCTGTTTTTT; CDR3: CASSLGAGGTGELFF
V: TRBV6-5; J: TRBJ1-2; D: TRBD1; size: .; DNA: TGTGCCAGCAGTTACTCGGGGACAGTCTATGGCTACACCTTC; CDR3: CASSYSGTVYGYTF
V: TRBV29-1; J: TRBJ2-1; D: TRBD2; size: .; DNA: TGCAGCGTTGGAATAATGCGGGAGGAGCAGTTCTTC; CDR3: CSVGIMREEQFF
V: TRBV12-3/TRBV12-4; J: TRBJ2-1; D: .; size: many; DNA: TGTGCCAGCAGCTTGGAGGAACAGTTTTACAATGAGCAGTTCTTC; CDR3: CASSLEEQFYNEQFF
V: TRBV5-4; J: TRBJ2-1; D: .; size: many; DNA: TGTGCCAGCGGCCTGTTTCGAGGACAGTACAATGAGCAGTTCTTC; CDR3: CASGLFRGQYNEQFF
V: TRBV27; J: TRBJ2-1; D: .; size: .; DNA: TGTGCCAGCAGTTTGGAAGGGAGTACTTCCTACAATGAGCAGTTCTTC; CDR3: CASSLEGSTSYNEQFF
V: TRBV11-1; J: TRBJ2-7; D: TRBD1; size: many; DNA: TGTGCCAGCAGCCTCTCACCCGGGACAGGGGTCTACGAGCAGTACTTC; CDR3: CASSLSPGTGVYEQYF
V: TRBV20-1; J: TRBJ1-2; D: .; size: many; DNA: TGCAGTGCTAGCCAGTATGGCTACACCTTC; CDR3: CSASQYGYTF
V: TRBV9; J: TRBJ1-1; D: TRBD1; size: .; DNA: TGTGCCAGCAGCGTAGGGAGGGGGCGGAGGACTGAAGCTTTCTTT; CDR3: CASSVGRGRRTEAFF
V: TRBV7-3; J: TRBJ2-1; D: .; size: many; DNA: TGTGCCAGCCACGGCTCGTTTCCTCTTAGCTCCTACAATGAGCAGTTCTTC; CDR3: CASHGSFPLSSYNEQFF
V: TRBV12-3/TRBV12-4; J: TRBJ2-6; D: .; size: few; DNA: TGTGCCAGCAGTTTGCGAGGGTACGGGGCCAACGTCCTGACTTTC; CDR3: CASSLRGYGANVLTF
V: TRBV3-1; J: TRBJ2-5; D: .; size: few; DNA: TGTGCCAGCAGCCAAGACGCACAAAAGCTTGCAGAGACCCAGTACTTC; CDR3: CASSQDAQKLAETQYF
V: TRBV7-9; J: TRBJ1-2; D: .; size: few; DNA: TGTGCCAGCAGCCCTGGGGCTGGCTACACCTTC; CDR3: CASSPGAGYTF
V: TRBV12-3/TRBV12-4; J: TRBJ2-2; D: .; size: .; DNA: TGTGCCGGCAGTTCTCCTCGCGGGGAGCTGTTTTTT; CDR3: CAGSSPRGELFF
V: TRBV2; J: TRBJ2-5; D: .; size: many; DNA: TGTGCCAGCAGTGAAAAGGCTAGCTTGAGGGGGACCCAGTACTTC; CDR3: CASSEKASLRGTQYF
V: TRBV20-1; J: TRBJ2-3; D: TRBD2; size: many; DNA: TGCAGTGCTAGTACTAGCGACTACACAGATACGCAGTATTTT; CDR3: CSASTSDYTDTQYF
V: TRBV10-2; J: TRBJ2-1; D: .; size: .; DNA: TGCGCCAGCATAAACTACAATGAGCAGTTCTTC; CDR3: CASINYNEQFF
V: TRBV27; J: TRBJ2-3; D: TRBD1; size: few; DNA: TGTGCCAGCAGTCCCGTAGGACAGGGGGTCACAGATACGCAGTATTTT; CDR3: CASSPVGQGVTDTQYF
V: TRBV19; J: TRBJ2-1; D: TRBD2; size: .; DNA: TGTGCCAGTAGTATGGGACTAGACTCTAATGAGCAGTTCTTC; CDR3: CASSMGLDSNEQFF
V: TRBV6-5; J: TRBJ1-5; D: TRBD1; size: many; DNA: TGTGCCAGCAGTTATACAGGGGGCGCACGGCAGCCCCAGCATTTT; CDR3: CASSYTGGARQPQHF
V: TRBV9; J: TRBJ1-1; D: .; size: .; DNA: TGTGCCAGCAGCCCCCAGAGGACTGAAGCTTTCTTT; CDR3: CASSPQRTEAFF
V: TRBV5-1; J: TRBJ2-7; D: TRBD2; size: .; DNA: TGCGCCAGCAGCTTGGTCCCGGGACTAGCGAAGGGGTCCTACCAGCAGTACTTC; CDR3: CASSLVPGLAKGSYQQYF
V: TRBV5-1; J: TRBJ2-3; D: .; size: many; DNA: TGCGCCAGCAGCGGTTTCACAGATACGCAGTATTTT; CDR3: CASSGFTDTQYF
V: TRBV5-1; J: TRBJ1-1; D: TRBD1; size: many; DNA: TGCGCCAGCAGCTTAACAGGGGCGTCGCACACTGAAGCTTTCTTT; CDR3: CASSLTGASHTEAFF
V: TRBV5-1; J: TRBJ2-1; D: .; size: many; DNA: TGCGCCAGCAGCACAGAACAGGTTTACTCCTACAATGAGCAGTTCTTC; CDR3: CASSTEQVYSYNEQFF